The following is a TCR beta chain sequence with its context. Its antigen is still unknown. This sample is part of a study of beta chain features in type 1 diabetes. Study-level background: Sorted cells numbering around 100,000,000 were examined across all samples. Study findings and constraints: Naive, central memory and Treg TCRB repertoires seemed to resemble each other more closely in patients than they did in healthy donors. All four CD4+ subsets from Type 1 diabetes patients carried moderately but significantly shorter TCRB CDR3s. For TCRB rearrangement, an influence of HLA type remained unresolved here.

Germline-derived CDR1 and CDR2 are SGHRS and YFSETQ. Unmatched junction bases numbered 7, after V lost 0 bases and J lost 8 bases. The CDR3 length is 15 residues. The investigators reverse transcribed all of the isolated RNA, so they sequenced expressed TCRB transcripts. Clones were sequenced by immunoSEQ multiplex PCR, and TCRdb holds only the in-frame ones, with some missing. This sample yields 300,000 to 350,000 clones, of which around 15% are seen a single time; approximately 7% belongs to the top ten. The chain employs TRBV5-1 and TRBJ1-4; 7 nucleotides line up with TRBD1. The TCR originated in a man between 25 and 39 years old in good health. What was sequenced was central memory CD4+ T cells from blood. CDR3 nucleotide sequence: TGCGCCAGCAGCTTGGCGACGACAGGGCCAGAAAAACTGTTTTTT. Protein product: CASSLATTGPEKLFF.